Presented here are 2 T cell receptor beta chains from one specimen sequenced in a study of T cell repertoires in cytomegalovirus infection. The antigens for these receptors are not known. One entry per CDR3 protein, called by TCRdb with MiXCR from the reads. The data hold 550,000 to 700,000 distinct CDR3 sequences, with approximately 40% observed a single time. The sequencing here drew on cultured PBMCs, taken from culture after CMV antigen stimulation. The receptor set was obtained from a human donor in good health (CMV status not recorded). Some clones in this sample may be carry-over from other donors' samples.

V usage is TRBV11-3 and J usage is TRBJ2-2; 11 nucleotides line up with TRBD2. CDR3 length: 14 amino acids. The germline CDR1 and CDR2 sequences are SGHNT and YENEEA. V lost 6 bases and J lost 4; bases outside the gene matches: 1. The CDR3 region is CASSSGGATGELFF. Here the CDR3 DNA reads TGTGCCAGCAGTAGCGGGGGGGCCACCGGGGAGCTGTTTTTT.

This chain uses TRBV4-1 with TRBJ2-1, with D tentatively TRBD2 (7 bases). Trimming cost V 0 bases and J 7 bases, with 19 bases left between them. The CDR3 totals 17 residues. Looked up from germline, CDR1 is MGHRA and CDR2 is YSYEKL. The CDR3 sequence is CASSQDRAAGALNEQFF. Here the CDR3 DNA reads TGCGCCAGCAGCCAAGATCGAGCGGCGGGGGCGTTGAATGAGCAGTTCTTC.